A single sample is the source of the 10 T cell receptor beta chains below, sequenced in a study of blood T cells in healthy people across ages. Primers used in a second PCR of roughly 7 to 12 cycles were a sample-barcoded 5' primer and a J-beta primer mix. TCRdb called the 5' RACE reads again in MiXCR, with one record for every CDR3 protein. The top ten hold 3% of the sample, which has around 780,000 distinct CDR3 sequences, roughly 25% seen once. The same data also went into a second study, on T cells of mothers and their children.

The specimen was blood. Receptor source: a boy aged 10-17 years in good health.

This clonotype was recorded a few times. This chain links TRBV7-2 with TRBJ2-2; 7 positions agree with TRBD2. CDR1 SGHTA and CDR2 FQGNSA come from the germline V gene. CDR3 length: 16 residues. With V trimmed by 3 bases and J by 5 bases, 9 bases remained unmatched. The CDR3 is CASSFPLARVTGELFF. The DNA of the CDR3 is TGTGCCAGCAGCTTTCCACTAGCGAGGGTTACCGGGGAGCTGTTTTTT.

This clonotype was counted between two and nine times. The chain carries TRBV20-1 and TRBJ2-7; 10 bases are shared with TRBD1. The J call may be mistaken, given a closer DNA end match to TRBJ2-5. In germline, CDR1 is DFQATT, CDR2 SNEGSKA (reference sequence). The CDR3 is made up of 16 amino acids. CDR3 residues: CSARPLRQGAGETQYF. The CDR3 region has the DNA TGCAGTGCTAGGCCCCTTCGACAGGGGGCCGGCGAGACCCAGTACTTC.

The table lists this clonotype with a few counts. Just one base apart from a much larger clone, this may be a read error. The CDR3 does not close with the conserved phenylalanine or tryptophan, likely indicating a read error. CDR3 sequence (DNA): TGCAGCGTCCAACAAACCGGGACAGGCCCACGGACCCAGTACCTC. Translated, it gives CSVQQTGTGPRTQYL. This sequence joins TRBV29-1 and TRBJ2-5, with 8 nucleotides matching TRBD1. Germline values: CDR1 SQVTM, CDR2 ANQGSEA. With V trimmed by 6 bases and J by 7 bases, 16 bases remained unmatched. The CDR3 has 15 amino acids.

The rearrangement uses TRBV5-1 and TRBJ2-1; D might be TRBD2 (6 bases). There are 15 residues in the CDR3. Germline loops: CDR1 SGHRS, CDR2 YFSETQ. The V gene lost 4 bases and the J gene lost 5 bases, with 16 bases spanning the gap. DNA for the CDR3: TGCGCCAGCAGCCATGACTTTGGAGGGAACAATGAGCAGTTCTTC. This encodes CASSHDFGGNNEQFF.

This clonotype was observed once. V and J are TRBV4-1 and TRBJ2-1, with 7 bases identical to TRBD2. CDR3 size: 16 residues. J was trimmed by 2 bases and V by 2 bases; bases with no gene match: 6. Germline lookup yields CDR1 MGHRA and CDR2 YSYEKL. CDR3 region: CASSQNGLVTYNEQFF. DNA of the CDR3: TGCGCCAGCAGCCAAAACGGACTAGTAACCTACAATGAGCAGTTCTTC.

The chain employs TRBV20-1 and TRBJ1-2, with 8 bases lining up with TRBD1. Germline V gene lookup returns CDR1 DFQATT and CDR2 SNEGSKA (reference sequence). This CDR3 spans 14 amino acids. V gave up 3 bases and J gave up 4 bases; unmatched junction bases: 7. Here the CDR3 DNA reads TGCAGTGCTAGCCCGAGAACAGGGGGCTATGGCTACACCTTC. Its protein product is CSASPRTGGYGYTF.

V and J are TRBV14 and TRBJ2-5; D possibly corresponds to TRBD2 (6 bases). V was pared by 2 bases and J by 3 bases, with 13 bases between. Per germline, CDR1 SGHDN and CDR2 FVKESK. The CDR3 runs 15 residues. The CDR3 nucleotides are TGTGCCAGCAGCCAAAGGTTCCAGCGGGAAGAGACCCAGTACTTC. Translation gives CASSQRFQREETQYF.

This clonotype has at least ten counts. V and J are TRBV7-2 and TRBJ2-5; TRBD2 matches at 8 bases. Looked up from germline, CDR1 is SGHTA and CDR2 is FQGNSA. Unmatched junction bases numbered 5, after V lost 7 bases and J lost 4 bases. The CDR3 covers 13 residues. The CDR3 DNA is TGTGCCAGCATGGCGGGGGGAGGAGAGACCCAGTACTTC. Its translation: CASMAGGGETQYF.

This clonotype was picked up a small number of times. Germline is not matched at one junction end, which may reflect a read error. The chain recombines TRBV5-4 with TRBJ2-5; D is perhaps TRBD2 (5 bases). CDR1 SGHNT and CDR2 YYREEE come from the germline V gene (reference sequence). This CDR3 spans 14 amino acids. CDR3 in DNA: TGTGCCAGCAGCTCGTGGACTGGGCAAGAAACCCAGTACTTC. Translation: CASSSWTGQETQYF.

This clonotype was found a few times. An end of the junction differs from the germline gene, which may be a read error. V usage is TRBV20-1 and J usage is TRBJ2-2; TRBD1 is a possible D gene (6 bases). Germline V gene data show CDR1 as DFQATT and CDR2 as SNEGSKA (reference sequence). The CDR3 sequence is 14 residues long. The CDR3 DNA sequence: TGCAGTGCGAGAGGGCAGGGGCAGGTCGGGGAGCTGTTTTTT. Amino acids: CSARGQGQVGELFF.